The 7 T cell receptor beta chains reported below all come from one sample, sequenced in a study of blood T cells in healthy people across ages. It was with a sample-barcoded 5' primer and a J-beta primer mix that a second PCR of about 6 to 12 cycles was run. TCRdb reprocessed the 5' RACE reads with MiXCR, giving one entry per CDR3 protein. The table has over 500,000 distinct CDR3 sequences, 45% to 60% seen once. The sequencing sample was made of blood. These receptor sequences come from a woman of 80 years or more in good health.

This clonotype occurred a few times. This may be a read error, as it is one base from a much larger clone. The DNA for the CDR3 is TGTGCCAGCAGAATAGCGGGGGGGAACGATGAGCAGTTCTTC. This codes for CASRIAGGNDEQFF. The V gene is TRBV7-2, the J gene TRBJ2-1; 11 positions match TRBD2. Germline V gene data show CDR1 as SGHTA and CDR2 as FQGNSA. The CDR3 consists of 14 residues. V trimming: 6 bases; J trimming: 8 bases; junction bases outside the gene matches: 6. The whole variable domain, filled in from reference TRBV7-2 and TRBJ2-1, reads GAGVSQSPSNKVTEKGKDVELRCDPISGHTALYWYRQSLGQGLEFLIYFQGNSAPDKSGLPSDRFSAERTGGSVSTLTIQRTQQEDSAVYLCASRIAGGNDEQFFGPGTRLTVL.

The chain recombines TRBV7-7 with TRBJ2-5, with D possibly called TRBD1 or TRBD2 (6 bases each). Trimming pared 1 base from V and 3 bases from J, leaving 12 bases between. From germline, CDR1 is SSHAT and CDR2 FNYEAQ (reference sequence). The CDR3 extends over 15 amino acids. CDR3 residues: CASSLGPGEEETQYF. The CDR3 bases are TGTGCCAGCAGCTTAGGCCCAGGGGAGGAAGAGACCCAGTACTTC.

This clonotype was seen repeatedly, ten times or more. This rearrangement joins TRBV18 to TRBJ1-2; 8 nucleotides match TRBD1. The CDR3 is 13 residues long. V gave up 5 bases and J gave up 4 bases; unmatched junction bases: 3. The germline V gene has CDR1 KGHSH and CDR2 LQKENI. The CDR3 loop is CASSSGGFYGYTF. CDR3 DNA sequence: TGTGCCAGCTCATCAGGGGGCTTCTATGGCTACACCTTC.

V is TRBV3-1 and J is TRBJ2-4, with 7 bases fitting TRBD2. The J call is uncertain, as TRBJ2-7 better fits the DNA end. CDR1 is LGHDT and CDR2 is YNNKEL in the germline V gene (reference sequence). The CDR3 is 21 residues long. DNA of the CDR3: TGTGCCAGCAGCCACCTTTTATCCGGGACTAAACCCGCTATTCTATCCCACGAGCAGTACTTC. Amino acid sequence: CASSHLLSGTKPAILSHEQYF.

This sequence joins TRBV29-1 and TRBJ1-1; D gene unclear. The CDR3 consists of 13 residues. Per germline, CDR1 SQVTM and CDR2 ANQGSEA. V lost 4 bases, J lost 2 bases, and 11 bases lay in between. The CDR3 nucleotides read TGCAGCGTTGGCTGGAAGGGTAACACTGAAGCTTTCTTT. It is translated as CSVGWKGNTEAFF.

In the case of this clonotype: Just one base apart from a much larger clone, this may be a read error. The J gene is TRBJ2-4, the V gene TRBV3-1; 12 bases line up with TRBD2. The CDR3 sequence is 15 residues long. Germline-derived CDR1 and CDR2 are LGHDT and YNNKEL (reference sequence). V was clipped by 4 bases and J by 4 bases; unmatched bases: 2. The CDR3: CASSRTSGAKNIQYF. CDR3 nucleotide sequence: TGTGCCAGCAGCCGGACTAGCGGGGCTAAAAACATTCAGTACTTC.

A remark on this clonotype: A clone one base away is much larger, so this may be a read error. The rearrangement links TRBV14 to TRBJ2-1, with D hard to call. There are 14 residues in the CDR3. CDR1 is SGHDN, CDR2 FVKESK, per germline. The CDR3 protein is CASSLADSYNGQFF. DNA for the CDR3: TGTGCCAGCAGTCTTGCGGATTCCTACAATGGGCAGTTCTTC. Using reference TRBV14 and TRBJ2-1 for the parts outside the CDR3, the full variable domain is EAGVTQFPSHSVIEKGQTVTLRCDPISGHDNLYWYRRVMGKEIKFLLHFVKESKQDESGMPNNRFLAERTGGTYSTLKVQPAELEDSGVYFCASSLADSYNGQFFGPGTRLTVL.